Below, 5 T cell receptor beta chains from the same sample are listed, as sequenced in a study of blood T cells in healthy people across ages (dated by TCRdb to the mid-2010s). Libraries were built with 5' RACE. TCRdb records Illumina HiSeq 2500 as the sequencer. A second about 7 to 11 cycle PCR used a sample-barcoded 5' primer and a J-beta primer mix. TCRdb reanalyzed the raw reads on its own, using fastp at Q25 for trimming and MiXCR for clone calling, and kept in-frame beta chains. Identical CDR3 proteins give one entry, which carries the most common genes and DNA. In this sample the table shows approximately 800,000 distinct CDR3 sequences, about a quarter of which occur a single time. The ten largest clones capture roughly 3.1% of the sample. These data also featured in a second study, about T cells of mothers and their children.

The specimen sequenced was blood. These TCRs come from a boy younger than 18 in good health.

In its sample, this clonotype was seen a few times. The rearrangement joins TRBV9 to TRBJ2-7; D gene ambiguous. CDR3 size: 13 residues. Trimming pared 3 bases from V and 6 bases from J, leaving 13 bases between. Germline V gene sequence: CDR1 SGDLS, CDR2 YYNGEE. The CDR3 spells CASSGSKDREQYF. Written as DNA, the CDR3 is TGTGCCAGCAGCGGCTCAAAGGATCGCGAGCAGTACTTC.

V is TRBV7-9 and J is TRBJ2-5; the match to TRBD1 covers 9 bases. Unmatched junction bases numbered 15, after V lost 5 bases and J lost 14 bases. Germline V gives CDR1 SEHNR, CDR2 FQNEAQ (reference sequence). The CDR3 covers 14 residues. In DNA, the CDR3 is TGTGCCAGCAGCCAACGGGACAGGGCAACCTCCGTTTACTTC. Residues: CASSQRDRATSVYF.

Turning to this clonotype: A junction boundary mismatches the germline segment, possibly from a read error. The chain is built from TRBV4-1 and TRBJ2-2; 7 bases match TRBD2. The CDR3 contains 14 residues. Germline CDR1 reads MGHRA; CDR2 reads YSYEKL. The CDR3 nucleotides are TGCGCCAGCAGCCAAGACCCCCTGGGGGGGGGGCTGTTTTTT. The encoded protein is CASSQDPLGGGLFF.

This clonotype was detected only a few times. The chain has TRBV3-1 and TRBJ1-3; no reliable D call. The CDR3 is made up of 15 amino acids. Looked up from germline, CDR1 is LGHDT and CDR2 is YNNKEL (reference sequence). The V end was cut by 2 bases, the J end by 6 bases, with 14 bases between. CDR3 residues: CASSQSRGDKNTIYF. CDR3 in DNA: TGTGCCAGCAGCCAAAGCCGGGGTGACAAAAACACCATATATTTT. Variable domain in full (rest from reference TRBV3-1 and TRBJ1-3): DTAVSQTPKYLVTQMGNDKSIKCEQNLGHDTMYWYKQDSKKFLKIMFSYNNKELIINETVPNRFSPKSPDKAHLNLHINSLELGDSAVYFCASSQSRGDKNTIYFGEGSWLTVV.

This sequence joins TRBV7-6 and TRBJ1-2, with D unclear. V lost 1 base and J 5 bases, leaving 5 bases between the germline ends. Germline CDR1 SGHVS, CDR2 FNYEAQ. The CDR3 consists of 12 residues. The chain's CDR3 is CASSLDEYGYTF. CDR3 nucleotides: TGTGCCAGCAGCTTAGACGAGTATGGCTACACCTTC.